The 21 T cell receptor beta chains reported below all come from one sample, sequenced in a study of blood T cell repertoires in COVID-19. Clones were read by immunoSEQ multiplex PCR, and TCRdb kept only the in-frame ones, dropping some. This sample has roughly 120,000 clones, with 86% found just once. The specimen was peripheral blood. These TCRs come from a human donor in a cohort sampled during active COVID-19.

This clone was detected only a few times. The gene calls are TRBV30 and TRBJ1-5; TRBD1 might be the D (6 bases). The CDR3 has 16 amino acids. Per germline, CDR1 GTSNPN and CDR2 SVGIG (reference sequence). Trimming shortened V by 1 base and J by 0 bases, and 13 bases separated the two germline ends. CDR3 nucleotides: TGTGCCTGGAGTGACCCCGGACAGCATAGCAATCAGCCCCAGCATTTT. Translation gives CAWSDPGQHSNQPQHF.

The rearrangement joins TRBV9 to TRBJ2-7; TRBD1 agrees at 7 bases. Germline V gene lookup returns CDR1 SGDLS and CDR2 YYNGEE. The CDR3 is made up of 15 amino acids. The V segment lost 4 bases and the J segment 7 bases; nucleotides outside the gene matches: 14. The CDR3 is CASSSTGEVFGEQYF. The CDR3 DNA follows: TGTGCCAGCAGCTCCACAGGGGAAGTCTTTGGGGAGCAGTACTTC.

This clone appeared a single time. The chain combines TRBV7-8 with TRBJ2-5; 9 bases line up with TRBD1. This CDR3 comprises 15 residues. After removal of 3 bases from V and 0 bases from J, the junction contained 2 bases not matched to a gene. In germline, CDR1 is SGHVS, CDR2 FQNEAQ. CDR3 bases: TGTGCCAGCAGCTTGACAGGGGGGGACCAAGAGACCCAGTACTTC. It yields the protein CASSLTGGDQETQYF.

This sequence joins TRBV27 and TRBJ2-2; 10 bases fit TRBD1. V was clipped by 5 bases and J by 6 bases; unmatched bases: 9. Germline CDR1 reads MNHEY; CDR2 reads SMNVEV (reference sequence). CDR3 length: 16 amino acids. The CDR3 region is CASSIRGQGMSGELFF. CDR3 coding DNA: TGTGCCAGCAGTATAAGGGGACAGGGGATGTCCGGGGAGCTGTTTTTT.

This rearrangement joins TRBV15 to TRBJ1-6; 8 bases agree with TRBD1. CDR1 is LNHNV, CDR2 YYDKDF, per germline (reference sequence). Losses at the gene ends were 6 bases for V and 8 bases for J; bases not matched to a gene: 6. The CDR3 sequence is 14 residues long. The CDR3 loop is CATSLGTGDSPLHF. The DNA of the CDR3 is TGTGCCACCAGTCTCGGGACAGGAGATTCACCCCTCCACTTT.

The CDR3 spells CASSQETGQVNTIYF. CDR3 nucleotide sequence: TGTGCCAGCAGCCAGGAGACAGGGCAGGTGAACACCATATATTTT. This sequence joins TRBV4-2 and TRBJ1-3; 7 nucleotides align to TRBD1. After removal of 3 bases from V and 7 bases from J, the junction contained 9 bases not matched to a gene. The CDR3 spans 15 residues. Looked up from germline, CDR1 is LGHNA and CDR2 is YNFKEQ.

The chain carries TRBV5-1 and TRBJ1-6, with TRBD1 matching 8 bases. The CDR3 is 15 amino acids. Trimming took 7 bases from V and 5 from J; bases not matched to a gene: 8. Germline loops: CDR1 SGHRS, CDR2 YFSETQ. The CDR3, as DNA: TGCGCCAGCGCCTTGCGGGACAGGCATAATTCACCCCTCCACTTT. Its protein is CASALRDRHNSPLHF. Filled out from reference TRBV5-1 and TRBJ1-6, the complete variable domain reads KAGVTQTPRYLIKTRGQQVTLSCSPISGHRSVSWYQQTPGQGLQFLFEYFSETQRNKGNFPGRFSGRQFSNSRSEMNVSTLELGDSALYLCASALRDRHNSPLHFGNGTRLTVT.

This chain links TRBV12-3 or TRBV12-4 with TRBJ1-1; the D is unclear. The CDR3 is 11 residues long. V was clipped by 6 bases and J by 2 bases, with 4 bases between them. DNA of the CDR3: TGTGCCAGCAGCCCTAACACTGAAGCTTTCTTT. Amino acid sequence: CASSPNTEAFF.

The gene calls are TRBV28 and TRBJ1-1, with a possible D match to TRBD1 (5 bases). Deletions cut 8 bases from V and 3 bases from J, with 7 bases between. Germline CDR1 is MDHEN and CDR2 is SYDVKM. The CDR3 runs to 11 residues. As DNA, the CDR3 is TGTGCCAGCGGGGGGGACACTGAAGCTTTCTTT. It encodes CASGGDTEAFF.

The chain uses TRBV29-1 and TRBJ1-4, with TRBD1 identical over 8 bases. The CDR3 length is 13 residues. V trimming: 3 bases; J trimming: 6 bases; junction bases outside the gene matches: 3. CDR1 and CDR2 (germline): SQVTM, ANQGSEA. The CDR3 sequence: CSVEQGADEKLFF. DNA for the CDR3: TGCAGCGTTGAGCAGGGGGCTGATGAAAAACTGTTTTTT.

This chain joins TRBV7-9 and TRBJ1-6; 11 nucleotides align to TRBD1. CDR1 and CDR2 from the germline V gene are SEHNR and FQNEAQ (reference sequence). The CDR3 has 15 amino acids. With 6 bases clipped from V and 7 bases from J, the junction kept 5 bases outside the gene matches. The CDR3 sequence: CASRSGTGGNSPLHF. The CDR3 DNA reads TGTGCCAGCAGGTCCGGGACAGGGGGAAATTCACCCCTCCACTTT.

In DNA form, the CDR3 reads TGCGCCAGCAGCTTGGCACAGAGCTCTGCCGTCCTGACTTTC. It codes for CASSLAQSSAVLTF. The chain links TRBV5-1 to TRBJ2-6; D is undetermined. CDR1 is SGHRS and CDR2 is YFSETQ in the germline V gene. Trimming shortened V by 0 bases and J by 12 bases, and 13 bases separated the two germline ends. The CDR3 runs 14 residues.

This clone was recorded a few times. The chain is built from TRBV14 and TRBJ1-6, with 11 bases lining up with TRBD1. Germline V gene data show CDR1 as SGHDN and CDR2 as FVKESK. The CDR3 is made up of 16 amino acids. V trimming: 2 bases; J trimming: 7 bases; junction bases outside the gene matches: 4. The DNA for the CDR3 is TGTGCCAGCAGCCAAATAGGGACAGGGGGGAATTCACCCCTCCACTTT. Protein: CASSQIGTGGNSPLHF.

This chain links TRBV28 with TRBJ2-5, with TRBD1 matching 11 bases. Germline assignment: CDR1 MDHEN and CDR2 SYDVKM. The CDR3 covers 15 residues. J lost 2 bases, V lost 6 bases, and 5 bases had no gene match. CDR3 nucleotide sequence: TGTGCCAGCAGGGCCGGGACAGGGGGACAAGAGACCCAGTACTTC. Translating it yields CASRAGTGGQETQYF.

The chain uses TRBV5-1 and TRBJ2-5; TRBD2 matches 7 bases. J was trimmed by 4 bases and V by 3 bases; bases with no gene match: 12. Germline values: CDR1 SGHRS, CDR2 YFSETQ. The CDR3 runs to 16 residues. This CDR3 reads CASSSNRGRARETQYF. DNA for the CDR3: TGCGCCAGCAGCTCTAATCGGGGGAGGGCCCGAGAGACCCAGTACTTC. The complete variable domain, with remaining parts taken from reference TRBV5-1 and TRBJ2-5, reads KAGVTQTPRYLIKTRGQQVTLSCSPISGHRSVSWYQQTPGQGLQFLFEYFSETQRNKGNFPGRFSGRQFSNSRSEMNVSTLELGDSALYLCASSSNRGRARETQYFGPGTRLLVL.

The V and J genes are TRBV11-2 and TRBJ2-1, with 8 bases matching TRBD2. The CDR3 extends over 19 amino acids. With V trimmed by 5 bases and J by 8 bases, 23 bases remained unmatched. Germline assignment: CDR1 SGHAT and CDR2 FQNNGV. CDR3 in amino acids: CASSARLASQSELSDEQFF. CDR3 nucleotide sequence: TGTGCCAGCAGCGCCAGACTAGCGAGCCAGAGCGAGCTTTCTGATGAGCAGTTCTTC.

The chain joins TRBV9 to TRBJ2-2, with a possible D match to TRBD1 (5 bases). This CDR3 comprises 17 residues. Germline lookup yields CDR1 SGDLS and CDR2 YYNGEE. The V end lost 5 bases, the J end lost 3 bases, and 20 bases lay between the germline ends. The CDR3 bases are TGTGCCAGCAGACAGGCCCCCGCGACAACAGACACCGGGGAGCTGTTTTTT. Its translation is CASRQAPATTDTGELFF.

The rearrangement joins TRBV28 to TRBJ1-1, with D possibly TRBD1 on 6 matching bases. Germline assignment: CDR1 MDHEN and CDR2 SYDVKM. The CDR3 consists of 15 residues. Trimming shortened V by 8 bases and J by 2 bases, and 18 bases separated the two germline ends. CDR3 protein: CASRRPRQANTEAFF. Here the CDR3 DNA reads TGTGCCAGCCGTCGCCCCCGACAGGCTAACACTGAAGCTTTCTTT.

The rearrangement links TRBV6-1 to TRBJ1-2; TRBD1 aligns across 7 bases. The trim removed 2 bases at V and 4 bases at J, leaving 10 bases unmatched. Germline CDR1 is MNHNS and CDR2 is SASEGT. The CDR3 consists of 16 residues. CDR3 nucleotide sequence: TGTGCCAGCAGTGAACCGGGACAGCATGACCCCTATGGCTACACCTTC. Protein sequence: CASSEPGQHDPYGYTF.

The rearrangement joins TRBV5-1 to TRBJ2-1, with 13 bases lining up with TRBD2. V was pared by 0 bases and J by 4 bases, with 1 base of the junction left unmatched. In germline, CDR1 is SGHRS, CDR2 YFSETQ. The CDR3 consists of 16 residues. In nucleotides, the CDR3 is TGCGCCAGCAGCTTGGGGGGACTAGCGGGATACAATGAGCAGTTCTTC. Its protein product is CASSLGGLAGYNEQFF.

The CDR3 DNA reads TGTGCCAGCAGCTCCATAAGGGGGCGGGATGAAAAACTGTTTTTT. Amino acid sequence: CASSSIRGRDEKLFF. The gene calls are TRBV7-8 and TRBJ1-4, with 7 positions matching TRBD1. V lost 4 bases, J lost 6 bases, and 8 bases stayed unmatched. CDR1 and CDR2 (germline): SGHVS, FQNEAQ. CDR3 length equals 15 residues.